This T cell receptor beta chain is drawn from a study of human T cells and chemical hapten exposure. The library tagged each cDNA molecule with unique molecular identifiers. TCRdb reprocessed the RACE reads via MiXCR and lists one record per CDR3 protein. This repertoire shows around 380,000 distinct CDR3 sequences, roughly 4.8% found once; its top ten account for around 2%. V dropped 7 bases and J dropped 7 bases, with 15 bases sitting between them. The CDR3 covers 13 residues. Time point here: patch test 1, 2 weeks after DPC sensitization. Treatment denoted: therapeutic diphenylcyclopropenone sensitization with weekly scalp DPC. Participating donors were patients with alopecia, aged 18 to 70 years, considered appropriate candidates for DPC.

The TCR sequence derives from a woman aged 50 to 60 with alopecia areata. Some clones in this sample may be carry-over from other donors' samples. The specimen was whole blood, collected in connection with sensitization to the hapten diphenylcyclopropenone (DPC). The V call is TRBV12-3 or TRBV12-4, the J call TRBJ2-3; D possibly corresponds to TRBD2 (6 bases). The CDR3 reads CASTGGAGHTQYF. The CDR3 DNA reads TGTGCCAGCACAGGCGGGGCGGGTCATACGCAGTATTTT.